The 20 T cell receptor beta chains presented below share a single source sample, sequenced in a study of CD8 T cells in Susac syndrome. The authors reverse transcribed roughly 0.45 to 1 ug RNA with random hexamers. One entry per CDR3 protein results from TCRdb running MiXCR on the immunoSEQ multiplex PCR reads. In the table there are 180,000 or so distinct CDR3 sequences, about 95% of which are singletons. What was sequenced was CD4+ T cells from PBMCs. These receptors all stem from a human donor in good health.

V and J are TRBV20-1 and TRBJ1-2; D might be TRBD1 (5 bases). The V end was cut by 6 bases, the J end by 4 bases, with 15 bases between. Looked up from germline, CDR1 is DFQATT and CDR2 is SNEGSKA (reference sequence). This CDR3 spans 13 amino acids. The CDR3 DNA reads as TGCAGTGCGCTGGACATTCAGCGCTATGGCTACACCTTC. Translating gives CSALDIQRYGYTF.

This rearrangement joins TRBV29-1 to TRBJ1-1; 10 bases fit TRBD1. After removal of 6 bases from V and 4 bases from J, the junction contained 5 bases not matched to a gene. This CDR3 spans 13 amino acids. CDR1 and CDR2 (germline): SQVTM, ANQGSEA. CDR3 in DNA: TGCAGCGTCGAGACAGGGGGCCGCACTGAAGCTTTCTTT. Its translation is CSVETGGRTEAFF. The full variable domain, in which reference TRBV29-1 and TRBJ1-1 provide the parts outside the CDR3, is SAVISQKPSRDICQRGTSLTIQCQVDSQVTMMFWYRQQPGQSLTLIATANQGSEATYESGFVIDKFPISRPNLTFSTLTVSNMSPEDSSIYLCSVETGGRTEAFFGQGTRLTVV.

The CDR3 coding sequence is TGCAGTGCCATCACCCGTAGTCAGAGGACCTACGAGCAGTACTTC. It codes for CSAITRSQRTYEQYF. The chain combines TRBV20-1 with TRBJ2-7, with D hard to call. The CDR3 is made up of 15 amino acids. The V gene's germline CDR1 is DFQATT and CDR2 SNEGSKA (reference sequence). V was cut by 6 bases and J by 2 bases, with 20 bases left in between.

This clonotype was picked up one time. The chain couples TRBV5-1 to TRBJ2-7; the D gene is possibly TRBD2 (5 bases). CDR1 is SGHRS and CDR2 is YFSETQ in the germline V gene. V lost 7 bases and J lost 7, with 15 bases in between. This CDR3 has 12 residues. In DNA form, the CDR3 reads TGCGCCAGCGCCGGGGTGGAAGAAGAGCAGTACTTC. Translated: CASAGVEEEQYF.

This chain uses TRBV6-2 or TRBV6-3 with TRBJ2-6, with a weak D call TRBD2 (6 bases). The CDR3 length is 17 residues. Germline V gene lookup returns CDR1 MNHEY and CDR2 SVGEGT. Trimming took 5 bases from V and 1 from J, leaving 15 bases between them. For the CDR3, the DNA is TGTGCCAGCAGTACCCAACGACTAGTATCTGGGGCCAACGTCCTGACTTTC. This translates into CASSTQRLVSGANVLTF.

The V and J genes are TRBV18 and TRBJ1-5; D gene unclear. Germline V lookup: CDR1 KGHSH, CDR2 LQKENI. With 1 base removed from V and 1 base from J, the gap between germline ends came to 11 bases. This CDR3 has 16 residues. The CDR3 reads CASSPQPGVSNQPQHF. CDR3 nucleotide sequence: TGTGCCAGCTCACCACAGCCGGGAGTGAGCAATCAGCCCCAGCATTTT.

This chain connects TRBV12-3 or TRBV12-4 to TRBJ2-6, with 8 bases lining up with TRBD1. The CDR3 loop spans 18 amino acids. V gave up 5 bases and J gave up 0 bases; unmatched junction bases: 9. The CDR3 reads CASSTYRGMSSGANVLTF. In nucleotides, the CDR3 is TGTGCCAGCAGTACTTACAGGGGGATGAGCTCTGGGGCCAACGTCCTGACTTTC.

The V and J genes are TRBV4-3 and TRBJ1-2, with D possibly being TRBD1 (5 bases). Trimming pared 0 bases from V and 5 bases from J, leaving 7 bases between. This CDR3 comprises 13 residues. Looked up from germline, CDR1 is LGHNA and CDR2 is YSLEER. CDR3 coding DNA: TGCGCCAGCAGCCAAGAACCAGGGTATGGCTACACCTTC. This codes for CASSQEPGYGYTF.

The chain uses TRBV7-2 and TRBJ2-5, with 7 bases lining up with TRBD2. This CDR3 spans 13 amino acids. V lost 8 bases and J lost 1; bases outside the gene matches: 4. From germline, CDR1 is SGHTA and CDR2 FQGNSA. The CDR3 DNA sequence: TGTGCCAGCTCGCAGCGGGGCCAAGAGACCCAGTACTTC. It is translated as CASSQRGQETQYF.

CDR3 nucleotides: TGCAAGCTGGGGACAAGGAACGAGCAGTACTTC. Translation gives CKLGTRNEQYF. The chain has TRBV20-1 and TRBJ2-7; a weak D match, TRBD1 (6 bases). CDR3 length equals 11 residues. The V gene's germline CDR1 is DFQATT and CDR2 SNEGSKA (reference sequence).

This clonotype occurred once. This chain joins TRBV7-7 and TRBJ2-5; D is perhaps TRBD2 (6 bases). Per germline, CDR1 SSHAT and CDR2 FNYEAQ (reference sequence). Trimming stripped 4 bases from V and 2 bases from J, with 8 bases between. This CDR3 contains 13 residues. CDR3 in DNA: TGTGCCAGCAGCTCGGACTATCAAGAGACCCAGTACTTC. It translates to CASSSDYQETQYF.

The chain combines TRBV2 with TRBJ2-7, with 8 nucleotides matching TRBD2. Germline lookup yields CDR1 SNHLY and CDR2 FYNNEI. The CDR3 has 16 residues. The trim removed 7 bases at V and 2 bases at J, leaving 13 bases unmatched. In DNA, the CDR3 is TGTGCCAGCATAAGGTTAGCGGGACCTACTACCTACGAGCAGTACTTC. Residues: CASIRLAGPTTYEQYF.

The chain employs TRBV3-1 and TRBJ2-2; D gene unclear. The CDR3 extends over 13 amino acids. Germline loops: CDR1 LGHDT, CDR2 YNNKEL (reference sequence). The V and J ends lost 1 base and 6 bases respectively, with 6 bases between them. CDR3 sequence: CASSQVHPGELFF. CDR3 DNA sequence: TGTGCCAGCAGCCAAGTCCACCCCGGGGAGCTGTTTTTT.

The gene calls are TRBV13 and TRBJ2-6; 9 positions agree with TRBD2. The CDR3 consists of 16 residues. The J segment lost 2 bases and the V segment lost 4 bases, leaving 3 bases of the junction unmatched. The germline V gene has CDR1 PRHDT and CDR2 FYEKMQ (reference sequence). CDR3 nucleotides: TGTGCCAGCAGCTACGGCGGGGGGGCTGGGGCCAACGTCCTGACTTTC. Protein product: CASSYGGGAGANVLTF.

This clonotype was recorded only once. The rearrangement joins TRBV29-1 to TRBJ2-7; D call uncertain. The CDR3 runs to 11 residues. Germline CDR1 and CDR2: SQVTM and ANQGSEA. Between the trimmed V and J ends, which lost 0 bases and 7 bases, there was a span of 7 bases. The DNA of the CDR3 is TGCAGCGTTGAAGAAGGGAAGGAGCAGTACTTC. Its translation: CSVEEGKEQYF.

This clonotype was observed once. The chain employs TRBV6-2 or TRBV6-3 and TRBJ2-2; D remains ambiguous. Germline V gives CDR1 MNHEY, CDR2 SVGEGT. This CDR3 comprises 12 residues. Trimming removed 7 bases at V and 2 bases at J, with 5 bases between. The CDR3 here is CASTPNTGELFF. The CDR3 DNA is TGTGCCAGCACCCCAAACACCGGGGAGCTGTTTTTT.

This clonotype was counted once. The chain recombines TRBV29-1 with TRBJ2-3; no clear D gene. The CDR3 consists of 14 residues. Trimming removed 4 bases from V and 1 base from J, with 12 bases in between. The germline V gene encodes CDR1 SQVTM and CDR2 ANQGSEA. The CDR3 DNA reads as TGCAGCGTTGTCCAAGCAATCGGCACAGATACGCAGTATTTT. Translated: CSVVQAIGTDTQYF.

The chain uses TRBV12-5 and TRBJ2-1; a weak D match, TRBD2 (6 bases). V was shortened by 5 bases and J by 7 bases, with 12 bases between the two germline ends. The germline V gene has CDR1 LGHNT and CDR2 FRNRAP. The CDR3 spans 13 residues. CDR3 DNA sequence: TGTGCTAGTGGTCCCCTCGGAGGGAATGAGCAGTTCTTC. It translates to CASGPLGGNEQFF.

The J gene is TRBJ2-1, the V gene TRBV11-2; either TRBD1 or TRBD2 may fit D (5 bases each). This CDR3 spans 16 amino acids. Germline loops: CDR1 SGHAT, CDR2 FQNNGV. Trimming took off 1 base at V and 10 bases at J, with 20 bases between the two ends. The CDR3 sequence is CASSLASVGPRVEQFF. The DNA for the CDR3 is TGTGCCAGCAGCTTAGCATCTGTGGGACCCCGAGTAGAGCAGTTCTTC.

CDR3 bases: TGCAGTGGTAGCGGCCCCAACGAGCAGTACTTC. It codes for CSGSGPNEQYF. V usage is TRBV20-1 and J usage is TRBJ2-7; D is perhaps TRBD2 (6 bases). V was shortened by 7 bases and J by 5 bases, with 12 bases between the two germline ends. Germline V gives CDR1 DFQATT, CDR2 SNEGSKA (reference sequence). The CDR3 contains 11 residues.